This T cell receptor (beta chain) is from a study of beta chain features in type 1 diabetes. The study, taken as a whole, reports: Within each of all four CD4+ subsets, Type 1 diabetes patients had TCRB CDR3s that were moderately but significantly shorter.

It was one heparinised blood draw, averaging around 120 mL, that each donor gave. This clone was detected only a few times. Its specificity is not known. Expressed TCRB transcripts got sequenced, as all isolated RNA was reverse transcribed. The table came from immunoSEQ multiplex PCR; TCRdb's copy has only in-frame clones and leaves some out. This repertoire shows under 150,000 clones, around 15% found once; its top ten account for 2.6%. The clonotype was recovered from a man between 18 and 35 years old with type 1 diabetes. Sample: central memory CD4+ T cells from blood.

This CDR3 reads CASSGTYEQYF. In DNA form, the CDR3 reads TGTGCCAGCAGCGGTACCTACGAGCAGTACTTC. The V call is TRBV7-9, the J call TRBJ2-7; D not certain. CDR1 is SEHNR, CDR2 FQNEAQ, per germline (reference sequence). V was shortened by 5 bases and J by 2 bases, with 4 bases between the two germline ends. CDR3 length equals 11 residues.